This is a list of T cell receptor beta chains from one sample in a study of T cells after yellow fever vaccination. TCRdb used MiXCR to reprocess the 5' RACE reads, holding one entry per CDR3 protein. Among approximately 300,000 distinct CDR3 sequences listed, around 11% were seen once. This specimen consisted of CD4+ T cells sorted from PBMCs, obtained 45 days after the yellow fever booster vaccination. These TCRs come from a young man who received the YFV17D yellow fever vaccine. Both conserved end residues are part of each CDR3. A D gene is named only where the DNA matches it firmly. Clone size is stated in some rows and not others, as once, few, many or a class when expanded.

clone_size j_call cdr3_length v_call d_call cdr3_nt cdr3_aa
few TRBJ1-6 14 TRBV19 . TGTGCCAGTAGTTTCGGGGGGAACAATTCACCCCTCCACTTT CASSFGGNNSPLHF
. TRBJ1-2 12 TRBV7-2 . TGTGCCAGCAGCTTAGACGGTCGCGGCTACACCTTC CASSLDGRGYTF
. TRBJ1-2 14 TRBV12-3/TRBV12-4 . TGTGCCAGCAGTTGGTTTGAGGGGGACTATGGCTACACCTTC CASSWFEGDYGYTF
many TRBJ2-2 16 TRBV20-1 TRBD2 TGCAGTGCTAGACCCCTAGCGGACCCCAACACCGGGGAGCTGTTTTTT CSARPLADPNTGELFF
many TRBJ2-1 15 TRBV4-2 . TGTGCCAGCAGCCAGGCCTCGACTAGATCCCATGAGCAGTTCTTC CASSQASTRSHEQFF
. TRBJ1-6 13 TRBV11-2 . TGTGCCAGCAGCTTAGATCGGACCCAACCCCTCCACTTT CASSLDRTQPLHF
. TRBJ2-7 13 TRBV10-3 . TGTGCCATCAGTCGGGACCTTTTATACGAGCAGTACTTC CAISRDLLYEQYF
. TRBJ2-2 15 TRBV28 . TGTGCCAGCAGTACAGGGATTTTGAACACCGGGGAGCTGTTTTTT CASSTGILNTGELFF
many TRBJ2-3 13 TRBV20-1 . TGCAGTGCAAACGGGGGCGGGCCAGATACGCAGTATTTT CSANGGGPDTQYF
. TRBJ2-2 15 TRBV7-9 . TGTGCCAGCACCCTTTACAAACCGGGCACCGGGGAGCTGTTTTTT CASTLYKPGTGELFF
. TRBJ1-5 13 TRBV6-6 . TGTGCCAGCGGGGCAGGGTTTAGTCAGCCCCAGCATTTT CASGAGFSQPQHF
. TRBJ2-6 16 TRBV25-1 TRBD1 TGTGCCAGCAGCCTCGGGACAGGGTCAAAGGCCAACGTCCTGACTTTC CASSLGTGSKANVLTF
. TRBJ2-3 14 TRBV7-6 . TGTGCCAGCAGCTCCCGACTGAGGTCAGATACGCAGTATTTT CASSSRLRSDTQYF
few TRBJ2-1 13 TRBV10-3 . TGTGCCATCAGGGCCGGGACGCTCAATGAGCAGTTCTTC CAIRAGTLNEQFF
. TRBJ2-3 15 TRBV7-2 . TGTGCCAGCACGAGAACGGGGGATAGCACAGATACGCAGTATTTT CASTRTGDSTDTQYF
few TRBJ1-5 15 TRBV19 . TGTGCCAGTAGTATTGGCAGGGCCGTCGGTCAGCCCCAGCATTTT CASSIGRAVGQPQHF
. TRBJ1-1 13 TRBV5-1 . TGCGCCAGCAGCTTGGGGGACAAAGATGAAGCTTTCTTT CASSLGDKDEAFF
few TRBJ2-3 14 TRBV9 . TGTGCCAGCAGCGTAGCCTCACAGTCAGATACGCAGTATTTT CASSVASQSDTQYF
. TRBJ1-4 16 TRBV2 . TGTGCCAGCGGCTCCGCGGGCCAACAAAGGCGGGAAAAACTGTTTTTT CASGSAGQQRREKLFF
many TRBJ2-1 15 TRBV5-1 TRBD2 TGCGCCAGCAGCCCGGGACTAGCGGCCTACAATGAGCAGTTCTTC CASSPGLAAYNEQFF
. TRBJ1-5 14 TRBV6-6 . TGTGCCAGCAGTGGGGGGGGTAGGAATCAGCCCCAGCATTTT CASSGGGRNQPQHF
few TRBJ1-2 13 TRBV20-1 . TGCAGTGCTAGTGCAACGGAGATTTATGGCTACACCTTC CSASATEIYGYTF
. TRBJ1-2 16 TRBV6-5 . TGTGCCAGCAAAGGGAAGCCCTATTTTGTAAACTATGGCTACACCTTC CASKGKPYFVNYGYTF
many TRBJ2-1 14 TRBV20-1 TRBD2 TGCAGTGCGCACAGCGGGGGGGCCATGGTTGAGCAGTTCTTC CSAHSGGAMVEQFF
few TRBJ1-6 14 TRBV7-2 TRBD1 TGTGCCAGCGCCGGACAGGCCTATAATTCACCCCTCCACTTT CASAGQAYNSPLHF
. TRBJ1-6 19 TRBV4-1 . TGCGCCAGCAGCCAAGACATAGTCGGAAGGACAGAGGCCTTCTCACCCCTCCACTTT CASSQDIVGRTEAFSPLHF
many TRBJ2-2 17 TRBV4-1 . TGCGCCAGCAGCCACCCCCGGGGGCGGAAGAACACCGGGGAGCTGTTTTTT CASSHPRGRKNTGELFF
few TRBJ2-7 18 TRBV7-8 TRBD1 TGTGCCAGCAGCCCTAAAAGGATGCGGACAGGGACCTTCTACGAGCAGTACTTC CASSPKRMRTGTFYEQYF
. TRBJ2-5 13 TRBV7-2 . TGTGCCAGCAGCTTAAAGGGGACGGAGACCCAGTACTTC CASSLKGTETQYF
. TRBJ2-5 15 TRBV6-5 TRBD2 TGTGCCAGCAGTCGCAATGCGGGGGAGGGGGAGACCCAGTACTTC CASSRNAGEGETQYF
. TRBJ1-5 17 TRBV20-1 . TGCAGTGCTAGAGATGGCAGGGTCAATAGACGCAATCAGCCCCAGCATTTT CSARDGRVNRRNQPQHF
. TRBJ2-5 14 TRBV6-1 . TGTGCCAGCAGCGGGGGCGGGTTCCCAGAGACCCAGTACTTC CASSGGGFPETQYF
few TRBJ2-7 16 TRBV4-1 TRBD2 TGCGCCAGCAGCCAAGGGTCGGGGGGGTCCTCCTACGAGCAGTACTTC CASSQGSGGSSYEQYF
few TRBJ2-5 15 TRBV6-1 TRBD1 TGTGCCAGCAGTGGGGTTCAGGGGGCCCAAGAGACCCAGTACTTC CASSGVQGAQETQYF
. TRBJ2-1 16 TRBV18 . TGTGCCAGCTCACCACGGGACCGGAGCTCCTACAATGAGCAGTTCTTC CASSPRDRSSYNEQFF
few TRBJ2-7 12 TRBV5-4 TRBD2 TGTGCCAGCAGCTTGACTAGCGGCGAGCAGTACTTC CASSLTSGEQYF
. TRBJ2-3 18 TRBV25-1 TRBD2 TGTGCCAGCAGTGATGGGCTAGCGGGGGGGACTAGCACAGATACGCAGTATTTT CASSDGLAGGTSTDTQYF
few TRBJ2-1 12 TRBV7-9 . TGTGCCAGCAGGTCCCAGGGGTATGAGCAGTTCTTC CASRSQGYEQFF
many TRBJ2-1 15 TRBV7-7 TRBD2 TGTGCTAGCAGCCGGATCGGGACTAGCGGAAATGAGCAGTTCTTC CASSRIGTSGNEQFF
. TRBJ2-1 13 TRBV20-1 . TGCAGTGGAGCGGGACAGCCTTCCAATGAGCAGTTCTTC CSGAGQPSNEQFF